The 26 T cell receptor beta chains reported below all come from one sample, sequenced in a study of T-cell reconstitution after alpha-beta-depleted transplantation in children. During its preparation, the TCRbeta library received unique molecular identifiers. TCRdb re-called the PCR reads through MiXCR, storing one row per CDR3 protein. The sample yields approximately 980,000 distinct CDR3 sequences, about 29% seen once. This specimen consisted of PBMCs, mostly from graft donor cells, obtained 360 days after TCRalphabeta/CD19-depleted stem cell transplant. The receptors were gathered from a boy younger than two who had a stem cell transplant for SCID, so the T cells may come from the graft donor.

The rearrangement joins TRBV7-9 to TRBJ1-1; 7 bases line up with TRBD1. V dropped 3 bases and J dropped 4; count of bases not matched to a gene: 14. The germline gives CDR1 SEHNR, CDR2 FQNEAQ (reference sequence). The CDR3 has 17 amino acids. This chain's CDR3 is CASSFFWTRDRLTEAFF. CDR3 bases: TGTGCCAGCAGCTTTTTCTGGACGAGGGACAGACTCACTGAAGCTTTCTTT.

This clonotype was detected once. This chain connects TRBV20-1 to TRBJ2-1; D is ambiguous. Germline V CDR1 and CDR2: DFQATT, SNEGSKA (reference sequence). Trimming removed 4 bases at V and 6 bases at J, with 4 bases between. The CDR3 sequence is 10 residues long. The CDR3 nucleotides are TGCAGTGCTACCCCCAATGAGCAGTTCTTC. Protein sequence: CSATPNEQFF.

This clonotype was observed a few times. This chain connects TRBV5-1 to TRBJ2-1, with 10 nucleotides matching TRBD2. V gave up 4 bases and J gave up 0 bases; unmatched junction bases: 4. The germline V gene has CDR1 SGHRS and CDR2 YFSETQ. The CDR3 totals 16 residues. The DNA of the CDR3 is TGCGCCAGCAGCGGACTAGCGGACCACTCCTACAATGAGCAGTTCTTC. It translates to CASSGLADHSYNEQFF.

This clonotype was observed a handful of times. This CDR3 is CASSQDLSWGKLFF. DNA of the CDR3: TGCGCCAGCAGCCAAGATCTTTCATGGGGGAAACTGTTTTTT. This chain links TRBV4-3 with TRBJ1-4, with D possibly TRBD1 on 5 matching bases. V lost 0 bases to trimming and J lost 11 bases, with 13 bases between them. The CDR3 totals 14 residues. The germline V gene encodes CDR1 LGHNA and CDR2 YSLEER.

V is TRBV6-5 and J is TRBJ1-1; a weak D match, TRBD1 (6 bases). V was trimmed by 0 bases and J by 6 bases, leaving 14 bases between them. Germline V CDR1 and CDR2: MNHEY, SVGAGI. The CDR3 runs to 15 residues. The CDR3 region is CASSYSGTRGAEAFF. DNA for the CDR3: TGTGCCAGCAGTTACTCCGGCACCAGGGGTGCTGAAGCTTTCTTT.

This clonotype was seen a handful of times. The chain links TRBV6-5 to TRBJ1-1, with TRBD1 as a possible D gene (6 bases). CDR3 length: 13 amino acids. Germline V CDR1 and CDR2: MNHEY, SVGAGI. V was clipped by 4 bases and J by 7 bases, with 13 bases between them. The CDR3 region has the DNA TGTGCCAGCAGTTCCCCACTGGGACATGAAGCTTTCTTT. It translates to CASSSPLGHEAFF.

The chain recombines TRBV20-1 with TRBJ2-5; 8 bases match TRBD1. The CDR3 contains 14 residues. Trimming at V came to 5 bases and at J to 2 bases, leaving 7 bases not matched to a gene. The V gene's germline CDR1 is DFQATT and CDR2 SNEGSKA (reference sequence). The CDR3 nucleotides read TGCAGTGCTGCACAGGGGGAAGGACAAGAGACCCAGTACTTC. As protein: CSAAQGEGQETQYF.

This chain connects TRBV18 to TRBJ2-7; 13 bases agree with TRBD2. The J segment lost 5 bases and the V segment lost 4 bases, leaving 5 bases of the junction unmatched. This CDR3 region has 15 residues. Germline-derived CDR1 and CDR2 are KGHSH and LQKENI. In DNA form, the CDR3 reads TGTGCCAGCTCACTGGGACTAGCGGGGCCCGACGAGCAGTACTTC. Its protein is CASSLGLAGPDEQYF.

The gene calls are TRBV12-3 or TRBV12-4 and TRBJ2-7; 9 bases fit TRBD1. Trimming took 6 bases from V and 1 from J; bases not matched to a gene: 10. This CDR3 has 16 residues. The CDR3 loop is CASSPGDRVGSYEQYF. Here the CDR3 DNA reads TGTGCCAGCAGCCCGGGGGACAGGGTAGGATCCTACGAGCAGTACTTC.

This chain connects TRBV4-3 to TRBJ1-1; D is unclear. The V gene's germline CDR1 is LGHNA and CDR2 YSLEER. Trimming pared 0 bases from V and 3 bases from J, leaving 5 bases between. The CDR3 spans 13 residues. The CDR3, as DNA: TGCGCCAGCAGCCAAGATTGCCACACTGAAGCTTTCTTT. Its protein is CASSQDCHTEAFF.

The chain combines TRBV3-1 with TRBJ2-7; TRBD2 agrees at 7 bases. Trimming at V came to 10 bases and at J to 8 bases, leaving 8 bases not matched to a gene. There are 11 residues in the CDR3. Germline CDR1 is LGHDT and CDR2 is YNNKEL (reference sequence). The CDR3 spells CATAAGNKQYF. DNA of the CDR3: TGTGCCACCGCAGCGGGGAACAAGCAGTACTTC.

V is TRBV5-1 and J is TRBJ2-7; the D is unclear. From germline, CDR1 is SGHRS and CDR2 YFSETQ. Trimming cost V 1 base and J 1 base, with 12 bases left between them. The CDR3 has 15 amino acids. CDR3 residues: CASSLIPVKSYEQYF. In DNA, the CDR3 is TGCGCCAGCAGCTTGATCCCAGTAAAGTCCTACGAGCAGTACTTC. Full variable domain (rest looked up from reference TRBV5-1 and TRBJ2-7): KAGVTQTPRYLIKTRGQQVTLSCSPISGHRSVSWYQQTPGQGLQFLFEYFSETQRNKGNFPGRFSGRQFSNSRSEMNVSTLELGDSALYLCASSLIPVKSYEQYFGPGTRLTVT.

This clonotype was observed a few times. The CDR3 bases are TGTGCCAGCAGCCAAGGGCGGGGCAATGAGCAGTTCTTC. This codes for CASSQGRGNEQFF. The J gene is TRBJ2-1, the V gene TRBV3-1, with D possibly matching TRBD2 (6 bases). The V gene's germline CDR1 is LGHDT and CDR2 YNNKEL (reference sequence). The CDR3 has 13 amino acids. The ends were cut back, 1 base at V and 6 bases at J, with 7 bases in the middle.

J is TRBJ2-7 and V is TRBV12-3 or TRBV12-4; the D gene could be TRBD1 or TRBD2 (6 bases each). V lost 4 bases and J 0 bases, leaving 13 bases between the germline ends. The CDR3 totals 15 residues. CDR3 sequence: CASSSLGGVSYEQYF. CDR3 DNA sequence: TGTGCCAGCAGTTCGCTCGGGGGCGTCTCCTACGAGCAGTACTTC.

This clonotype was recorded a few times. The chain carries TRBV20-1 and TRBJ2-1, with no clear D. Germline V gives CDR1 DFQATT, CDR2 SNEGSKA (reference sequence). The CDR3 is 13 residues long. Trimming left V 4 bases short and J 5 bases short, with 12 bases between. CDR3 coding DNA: TGCAGTGCTACCGAAAGTGCCCACAATGAGCAGTTCTTC. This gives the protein CSATESAHNEQFF.

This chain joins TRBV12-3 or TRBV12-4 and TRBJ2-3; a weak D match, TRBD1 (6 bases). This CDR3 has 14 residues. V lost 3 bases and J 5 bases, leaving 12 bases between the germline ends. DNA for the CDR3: TGTGCCAGCAGTTTGGGGGCCCGGGGAGATACGCAGTATTTT. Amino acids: CASSLGARGDTQYF.

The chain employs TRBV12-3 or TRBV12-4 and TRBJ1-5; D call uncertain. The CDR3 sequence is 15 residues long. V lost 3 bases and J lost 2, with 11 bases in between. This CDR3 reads CASSFMALGNQPQHF. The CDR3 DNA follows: TGTGCCAGCAGTTTCATGGCTTTGGGCAATCAGCCCCAGCATTTT.

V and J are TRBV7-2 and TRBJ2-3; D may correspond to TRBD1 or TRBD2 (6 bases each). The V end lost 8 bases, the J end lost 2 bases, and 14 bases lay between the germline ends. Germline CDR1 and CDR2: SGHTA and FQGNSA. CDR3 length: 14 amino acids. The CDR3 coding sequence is TGTGCCAGCCGCCAAGGGGGGATCACAGATACGCAGTATTTT. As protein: CASRQGGITDTQYF.

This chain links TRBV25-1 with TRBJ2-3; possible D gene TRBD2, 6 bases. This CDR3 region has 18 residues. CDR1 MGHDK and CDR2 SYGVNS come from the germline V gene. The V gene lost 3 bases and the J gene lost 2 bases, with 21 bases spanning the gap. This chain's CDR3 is CASSDPLGAGQPTDTQYF. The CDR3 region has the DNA TGTGCCAGCAGTGACCCCCTGGGTGCGGGGCAGCCCACAGATACGCAGTATTTT.

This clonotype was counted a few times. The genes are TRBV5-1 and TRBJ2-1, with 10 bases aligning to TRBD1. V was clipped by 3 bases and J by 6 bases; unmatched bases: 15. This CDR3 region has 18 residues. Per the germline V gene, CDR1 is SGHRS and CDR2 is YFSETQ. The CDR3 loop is CASSSPGQGPLGANEQFF. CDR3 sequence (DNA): TGCGCCAGCAGCTCGCCGGGACAGGGGCCGCTAGGCGCCAATGAGCAGTTCTTC.

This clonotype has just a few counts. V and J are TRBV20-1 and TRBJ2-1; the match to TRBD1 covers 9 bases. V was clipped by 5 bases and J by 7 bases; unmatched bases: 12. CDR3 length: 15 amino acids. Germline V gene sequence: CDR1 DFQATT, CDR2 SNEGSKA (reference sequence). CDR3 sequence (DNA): TGCAGTGCTTTCCGAACGGACAGGGGATGGAATGAGCAGTTCTTC. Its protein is CSAFRTDRGWNEQFF.

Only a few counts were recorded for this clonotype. The CDR3 sequence: CASSLLGEEKLFF. The DNA of the CDR3 is TGTGCCAGCAGCTTGTTGGGGGAGGAAAAACTGTTTTTT. The V gene is TRBV5-5, the J gene TRBJ1-4, with TRBD1 as a possible D gene (5 bases). Germline V gene data show CDR1 as SGHKS and CDR2 as YYEKEE (reference sequence). The CDR3 is 13 residues long. V gave up 1 base and J gave up 8 bases, with 9 bases separating them.

In DNA form, the CDR3 reads TGTGCCAGCAGCTCACTAGCGGGGGGGCGAGATACGCAGTATTTT. Translating it yields CASSSLAGGRDTQYF. The rearrangement links TRBV7-2 to TRBJ2-3; TRBD2 matches at 13 bases. V dropped 4 bases and J dropped 5; count of bases not matched to a gene: 3. Germline V gives CDR1 SGHTA, CDR2 FQGNSA. The CDR3 extends over 15 amino acids.

Here the CDR3 reads CASSSPAEGSYEQYF. Here the CDR3 DNA reads TGTGCCAGCAGCTCCCCAGCGGAGGGCTCCTACGAGCAGTACTTC. The chain has TRBV7-9 and TRBJ2-7; TRBD2 might be the D (6 bases). The V gene lost 4 bases and the J gene lost 0 bases, with 13 bases spanning the gap. The germline V gene encodes CDR1 SEHNR and CDR2 FQNEAQ (reference sequence). The CDR3 contains 15 residues.

CDR3: CASSHWDRGQETQYF. CDR3 nucleotide sequence: TGTGCCAGCAGTCATTGGGACAGGGGTCAAGAGACCCAGTACTTC. The chain combines TRBV12-3 or TRBV12-4 with TRBJ2-5, with TRBD1 matching over 10 bases. V shed 5 bases, J shed 2 bases, and the junction held 5 bases outside the gene matches. This CDR3 contains 15 residues.

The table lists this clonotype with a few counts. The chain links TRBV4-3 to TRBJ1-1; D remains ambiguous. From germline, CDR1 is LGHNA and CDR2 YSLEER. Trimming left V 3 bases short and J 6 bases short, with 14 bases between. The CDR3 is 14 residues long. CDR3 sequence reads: CASSHASQDSEAFF. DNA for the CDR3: TGCGCCAGCAGCCACGCTAGTCAGGACTCTGAAGCTTTCTTT.